This passage covers 5 T cell receptor beta chains from one sample sequenced in a study of cytomegalovirus exposure and HLA in healthy donors. Profiling relied on immunoSEQ multiplex PCR, and the TCRdb table lists in-frame clones only, not all of them. The sample holds 150,000 or so clones; 75% to 90% are singletons and the top ten take 20% to 25%. The sequenced material came from PBMCs. The receptors were gathered from a man between 18 and 35 years old in good health and CMV-seropositive.

The chain is built from TRBV25-1 and TRBJ1-6, with 7 bases aligning to TRBD1. In germline, CDR1 is MGHDK, CDR2 SYGVNS. V lost 4 bases, J lost 10 bases, and 4 bases stayed unmatched. The CDR3 is made up of 13 amino acids. This CDR3 reads CASSGAGGSPLHF. CDR3 sequence (DNA): TGTGCCAGCAGTGGGGCAGGGGGATCACCCCTCCACTTT.

This sequence joins TRBV7-6 and TRBJ2-7; 8 nucleotides line up with TRBD1. The CDR3 consists of 15 residues. Germline CDR1 and CDR2: SGHVS and FNYEAQ. Trimming at V came to 4 bases and at J to 4 bases, leaving 9 bases not matched to a gene. The CDR3 loop reads CASSSRQGTPYEQYF. The CDR3 DNA is TGTGCCAGCAGCTCAAGACAGGGGACCCCTTACGAGCAGTACTTC. Based on the CDR3 plus reference TRBV7-6 and TRBJ2-7, the full variable domain is GAGVSQSPRYKVTKRGQDVALRCDPISGHVSLYWYRQALGQGPEFLTYFNYEAQQDKSGLPNDRFSAERPEGSISTLTIQRTEQRDSAMYRCASSSRQGTPYEQYFGPGTRLTVT.

CDR3 nucleotides: TGTGCCAGCAGCTTAGTTAACAGGGGTCACTACGAGCAGTACTTC. Encoded protein: CASSLVNRGHYEQYF. This chain connects TRBV7-8 to TRBJ2-7; TRBD1 agrees at 7 bases. CDR1 is SGHVS and CDR2 is FQNEAQ in the germline V gene. Trimming cost V 1 base and J 3 bases; bases outside gene matches: 6. This CDR3 region has 15 residues.

The rearrangement joins TRBV15 to TRBJ2-3; 7 bases align to TRBD2. The CDR3 consists of 15 residues. Germline assignment: CDR1 LNHNV and CDR2 YYDKDF (reference sequence). J lost 1 base, V lost 1 base, and 2 bases had no gene match. CDR3 in DNA: TGTGCCACCAGCAGAGTCCGGGGGGGCACAGATACGCAGTATTTT. It encodes CATSRVRGGTDTQYF.

The rearrangement uses TRBV7-9 and TRBJ2-5; possible D gene TRBD2, 6 bases. The CDR3 loop spans 14 amino acids. Germline V gives CDR1 SEHNR, CDR2 FQNEAQ (reference sequence). The V end was cut by 2 bases, the J end by 2 bases, with 9 bases between. Here the CDR3 DNA reads TGTGCCAGCAGCTTACGGGCGGGGCAAGAGACCCAGTACTTC. This gives the protein CASSLRAGQETQYF.